Following are 20 T cell receptor beta chains from one sample sequenced in a study of blood T cell repertoires in COVID-19. Using immunoSEQ multiplex PCR, the repertoire was profiled, and TCRdb retains in-frame clones only, with some absent. The sample shows roughly 250,000 clones, about nine tenths of them seen only once. The specimen sequenced was peripheral blood. Receptor source: a person between 18 and 35 years old with COVID-19, enrolled during active disease.

The chain employs TRBV15 and TRBJ2-5, with D unresolved. Trimming removed 3 bases at V and 2 bases at J, with 10 bases between. Germline V gene lookup returns CDR1 LNHNV and CDR2 YYDKDF (reference sequence). The CDR3 sequence is 14 residues long. The CDR3 DNA reads TGTGCCACCAGCAGCGGCCGCGGTCAAGAGACCCAGTACTTC. This sequence encodes CATSSGRGQETQYF. The entire variable domain, with the rest obtained from reference TRBV15 and TRBJ2-5, is as follows: DAMVIQNPRYQVTQFGKPVTLSCSQTLNHNVMYWYQQKSSQAPKLLFHYYDKDFNNEADTPDNFQSRRPNTSFCFLDIRSPGLGDTAMYLCATSSGRGQETQYFGPGTRLLVL.

The rearrangement links TRBV5-6 to TRBJ2-1, with 8 bases lining up with TRBD2. The CDR3 contains 18 residues. Unmatched junction bases numbered 11, after V lost 0 bases and J lost 3 bases. Germline V CDR1 and CDR2: SGHDT, YYEEEE. The CDR3 region has the DNA TGTGCCAGCAGCTTGGCAGCGGGAGTTCCCTACTTCTACAATGAGCAGTTCTTC. Its translation: CASSLAAGVPYFYNEQFF.

The chain recombines TRBV27 with TRBJ2-6; a possible D gene is TRBD2 (6 bases). Germline-derived CDR1 and CDR2 are MNHEY and SMNVEV (reference sequence). This CDR3 comprises 16 residues. Trimming removed 4 bases at V and 4 bases at J, with 14 bases between. The CDR3 sequence is CASSWGAGPGANVLTF. The CDR3 region has the DNA TGTGCCAGCAGTTGGGGTGCGGGGCCCGGGGCCAACGTCCTGACTTTC.

The CDR3, as DNA: TGTGCCAGCAGCTTAACGGGAGTTGTCGCAGATACGCAGTATTTT. The encoded protein is CASSLTGVVADTQYF. This chain links TRBV7-6 with TRBJ2-3; TRBD2 is a possible D gene (6 bases). Germline assignment: CDR1 SGHVS and CDR2 FNYEAQ. Deletions cut 2 bases from V and 4 bases from J, with 13 bases between. This CDR3 spans 15 amino acids.

This chain connects TRBV11-2 to TRBJ2-1; 8 bases fit TRBD2. With 5 bases clipped from V and 9 bases from J, the junction kept 15 bases outside the gene matches. The germline gives CDR1 SGHAT, CDR2 FQNNGV. The CDR3 consists of 16 residues. DNA of the CDR3: TGTGCCAGCAGCCCGGGAGGGGGGCCATGGGGAAGTGAGCAGTTCTTC. Residues: CASSPGGGPWGSEQFF.

V gene TRBV24-1 combines with J gene TRBJ1-5, with D tentatively TRBD1 (6 bases). Trimming removed 1 base from V and 6 bases from J, with 15 bases in between. The CDR3 is 16 amino acids. The germline gives CDR1 KGHDR, CDR2 SFDVKD. CDR3 sequence (DNA): TGTGCCACCAGTGATTTACAGGGAGAGGACGGTCAGCCCCAGCATTTT. It codes for CATSDLQGEDGQPQHF.

The gene calls are TRBV7-9 and TRBJ2-2; 8 bases agree with TRBD1. Germline V gene sequence: CDR1 SEHNR, CDR2 FQNEAQ (reference sequence). Trimming cost V 3 bases and J 2 bases; bases outside gene matches: 11. CDR3 length: 18 amino acids. The CDR3 loop is CASSLVLIGQGNTGELFF. For the CDR3, the DNA is TGTGCCAGCAGCTTGGTACTCATCGGACAGGGAAACACCGGGGAGCTGTTTTTT.

The chain links TRBV24-1 to TRBJ2-7, with 9 nucleotides matching TRBD2. The length of the CDR3 is 17 residues. Germline V gene lookup returns CDR1 KGHDR and CDR2 SFDVKD. Losses at the gene ends were 3 bases for V and 0 bases for J; bases not matched to a gene: 8. The CDR3 bases are TGTGCCACCAGTGATGGGTTAGCGGGAGAGAGCTCCTACGAGCAGTACTTC. This sequence encodes CATSDGLAGESSYEQYF.

This chain joins TRBV5-4 and TRBJ2-5; TRBD2 aligns across 9 bases. CDR3 length equals 15 residues. Germline V gene data show CDR1 as SGHNT and CDR2 as YYREEE (reference sequence). V lost 2 bases to trimming and J lost 4 bases; unmatched junction nucleotides: 6. CDR3 in amino acids: CASSFRAGGTETQYF. In DNA form, the CDR3 reads TGTGCCAGCAGCTTTCGGGCGGGAGGGACAGAGACCCAGTACTTC.

This chain joins TRBV7-8 and TRBJ2-4, with D tentatively TRBD2 (6 bases). The V end lost 5 bases, the J end lost 3 bases, and 23 bases lay between the germline ends. Germline CDR1 and CDR2: SGHVS and FQNEAQ. This CDR3 has 18 amino acids. The chain's CDR3 is CASSRVDWGDYGKNIQYF. In nucleotides, the CDR3 is TGTGCCAGCAGCCGAGTCGACTGGGGGGATTACGGCAAAAACATTCAGTACTTC.

In its sample, this clone was seen once. The genes are TRBV27 and TRBJ1-6; 8 bases are a match to TRBD1. The CDR3 has 14 amino acids. V lost 7 bases to trimming and J lost 6 bases; unmatched junction nucleotides: 5. Germline V gives CDR1 MNHEY, CDR2 SMNVEV (reference sequence). Here the CDR3 reads CASNDRGTNSPLHF. Here the CDR3 DNA reads TGTGCCAGCAACGACAGGGGCACTAATTCACCCCTCCACTTT.

The chain recombines TRBV18 with TRBJ2-3; D is uncertain. CDR3 length equals 16 residues. V gave up 6 bases and J gave up 3 bases, with 19 bases separating them. Germline lookup yields CDR1 KGHSH and CDR2 LQKENI. CDR3 sequence reads: CASSPNGAGRTDTQYF. The CDR3 region has the DNA TGTGCCAGCTCGCCCAATGGAGCTGGTCGGACAGATACGCAGTATTTT.

The J gene is TRBJ2-7, the V gene TRBV7-9; D not certain. The germline V gene has CDR1 SEHNR and CDR2 FQNEAQ (reference sequence). The CDR3 contains 14 residues. The ends were cut back, 1 base at V and 0 bases at J, with 7 bases in the middle. CDR3 in DNA: TGTGCCAGCAGCTTAGGGCAGAACTCCTACGAGCAGTACTTC. It encodes CASSLGQNSYEQYF.

V is TRBV24-1 and J is TRBJ1-1; 7 bases fit TRBD1. Trimming at V came to 5 bases and at J to 4 bases, leaving 6 bases not matched to a gene. Germline CDR1 reads KGHDR; CDR2 reads SFDVKD. CDR3 length equals 14 residues. The CDR3 loop reads CATSGQGDGTEAFF. The CDR3 coding sequence is TGTGCCACCAGTGGCCAGGGGGACGGCACTGAAGCTTTCTTT.

This chain links TRBV11-2 with TRBJ2-3; 8 nucleotides align to TRBD2. The germline V gene encodes CDR1 SGHAT and CDR2 FQNNGV. The CDR3 spans 17 residues. Losses at the gene ends were 6 bases for V and 5 bases for J; bases not matched to a gene: 16. This CDR3 is CASRPTLSGSGEDTQYF. CDR3 DNA sequence: TGTGCCAGCAGACCCACCCTGAGCGGGAGTGGGGAAGATACGCAGTATTTT.

The chain joins TRBV18 to TRBJ2-5; D gene uncertain. The CDR3 runs 15 residues. V dropped 4 bases and J dropped 1 base, with 13 bases sitting between them. Germline CDR1 is KGHSH and CDR2 is LQKENI. For the CDR3, the DNA is TGTGCCAGCTCACTCCGGTCTGTAATCCAAGAGACCCAGTACTTC. Translated, it gives CASSLRSVIQETQYF.

This chain joins TRBV6-2 or TRBV6-3 and TRBJ2-7; maybe TRBD1 (5 bases). This CDR3 spans 13 amino acids. Germline V CDR1 and CDR2: MNHEY, SVGEGT. Trimming left V 2 bases short and J 3 bases short, with 8 bases between. CDR3: CASSYGRDYEQYF. DNA for the CDR3: TGTGCCAGCAGTTACGGCAGGGACTACGAGCAGTACTTC.

J is TRBJ2-3 and V is TRBV29-1; D ambiguous. Trimming removed 1 base at V and 4 bases at J, with 9 bases between. The CDR3 extends over 13 amino acids. CDR1 SQVTM and CDR2 ANQGSEA come from the germline V gene. CDR3: CSVEADLADTQYF. Written as DNA, the CDR3 is TGCAGCGTTGAAGCTGACCTAGCAGATACGCAGTATTTT.

The chain employs TRBV7-9 and TRBJ2-3; TRBD2 agrees at 12 bases. The V and J ends lost 5 bases and 4 bases, in that order; junction bases with no gene match: 7. Germline V gene lookup returns CDR1 SEHNR and CDR2 FQNEAQ (reference sequence). CDR3 length: 16 amino acids. The CDR3 spells CASSTGLAGSSDTQYF. Written as DNA, the CDR3 is TGTGCCAGCAGCACGGGACTAGCGGGTTCTTCAGATACGCAGTATTTT.

The chain has TRBV5-1 and TRBJ2-1; the match to TRBD1 covers 9 bases. V was clipped by 4 bases and J by 7 bases; unmatched bases: 3. Germline CDR1 SGHRS, CDR2 YFSETQ. This CDR3 contains 13 residues. Here the CDR3 reads CASSIQGANEQFF. The CDR3 region has the DNA TGCGCCAGCAGCATACAGGGGGCGAATGAGCAGTTCTTC.